The rows below give T cell receptor beta chains drawn from one sample of a study of shared clonotypes between healthy human individuals. Repertoires were generated with immunoSEQ multiplex PCR, while TCRdb's copy carries only in-frame clones and drops some. The sample comprises some 500,000 clones, approximately 95% of which are singletons, and approximately 0.067% rests with the top ten. Sequences were obtained from naive CD4+ T cells sorted from blood. These receptor sequences come from a woman in her thirties in good health. Both conserved end residues are part of each CDR3. The D gene is left open where the match is weak. A clone size is listed for some rows: how often the clone was seen (once, few, many), or a class if it is expanded.

TRBJ2-6 NA TRBV5-4 NA TGTGCCAGCAGCTTGGAAGGAGTCTCTGGGGCCAACGTCCTGACTTTC CASSLEGVSGANVLTF
TRBJ1-1 NA TRBV18 TRBD1 TGTGCCAGCTCACCTGGGACAGGGGACACTGAAGCTTTCTTT CASSPGTGDTEAFF
TRBJ2-1 NA TRBV7-9 NA TGTGCCAGCAACCCCTTTAGGGGGTCAGGCAATGAGCAGTTCTTC CASNPFRGSGNEQFF
TRBJ2-7 NA TRBV7-6 NA TGTGCCAGCAGCCATGAAACCGGTCGCCACGAGCAGTACTTC CASSHETGRHEQYF
TRBJ2-5 NA TRBV29-1 TRBD2 TGCAGCGGTTCCGGGACTAGCGGACAAGAGACCCAGTACTTC CSGSGTSGQETQYF
TRBJ2-3 NA TRBV5-1 NA TGCGCCAGCAGCTTGGCCCGGGTCTCCAAGTTAGATACGCAGTATTTT CASSLARVSKLDTQYF
TRBJ2-2 NA TRBV28 TRBD2 TGTGCCAGCAGTCGAAGGACTAGCGGGAGGTTTGGCACCGGGGAGCTGTTTTTT CASSRRTSGRFGTGELFF
TRBJ1-3 NA TRBV4-1 NA TGCGCCAGCAGCCACAGGACAATCCCCGGAAACACCATATATTTT CASSHRTIPGNTIYF
TRBJ2-7 NA TRBV28 TRBD1 TGTGCCAGCAGTTTATTTTTTCCCGACAGGGTGCTATACGAGCAGTACTTC CASSLFFPDRVLYEQYF
TRBJ1-2 NA TRBV7-2 NA TGTGCCAGCAGTTACGGCCGTGACTATGGCTACACCTTC CASSYGRDYGYTF
TRBJ2-2 NA TRBV11-3 TRBD1 TGTGCCAGCAGCCGGACAGGTTTTAGTGAGGAGCTGTTTTTT CASSRTGFSEELFF
TRBJ1-1 NA TRBV28 NA TGTGCCAGCAGTTTATTCGCCAGGAAAGCTTTCTTT CASSLFARKAFF
TRBJ2-1 NA TRBV13 TRBD2 TGTGCCAGCAGCTCCGGACTAGTTGAGGATGAGCAGTTCTTC CASSSGLVEDEQFF
TRBJ2-2 NA TRBV6-4 NA TGTGCCAGCAGTGAAGGGACATCGAACACCGGGGAGCTGTTTTTT CASSEGTSNTGELFF
TRBJ1-1 once TRBV7-8 NA TGTGCCAGCAGCCCCTGGACGGCCCAGAACACTGAAGCTTTCTTT CASSPWTAQNTEAFF
TRBJ2-1 NA TRBV19 TRBD1 TGTGCCAGTAGTTCCGGAGCAGGGGGCTTATACAATGAGCAGTTCTTC CASSSGAGGLYNEQFF
TRBJ2-3 once TRBV18 TRBD2 TGTGCCAGCTCACCATCTTCGACTAGCGGGAGCACAGATACGCAGTATTTT CASSPSSTSGSTDTQYF
TRBJ2-7 NA TRBV7-2 NA TGTGCCAGCAGCTTAGGGCCGAGGGGTTACGAGCAGTACTTC CASSLGPRGYEQYF
TRBJ2-7 NA TRBV28 NA TGTGCCAGCAGTTTCGGGGCGAGGGTTTGGCATGTTTACGAGCAGTACTTC CASSFGARVWHVYEQYF
TRBJ1-2 NA TRBV28 TRBD1 TGTGCCTTAGGCCACGGACAGGGCTCTGGCTACACCTTC CALGHGQGSGYTF
TRBJ1-1 NA TRBV6-6 NA TGTGCCAGCACACGAGATATGAACACTGAAGCTTTCTTT CASTRDMNTEAFF
TRBJ2-7 NA TRBV19 NA TGTGCCAGTAGCTCCGGGGCGCGCGGCGAGCAGTACTTC CASSSGARGEQYF
TRBJ1-1 few TRBV10-2 NA TGCGCCAGCAGTGACCCGGTGAACACTGAAGCTTTCTTT CASSDPVNTEAFF
TRBJ1-5 once TRBV19 NA TGTGCCAGTAGTACGGGAGGGGCCCCCAATCAGCCCCAGCATTTT CASSTGGAPNQPQHF
TRBJ2-7 NA TRBV10-2 NA TGCGCCAGCAGTGAGTCGGACAAGACCGCCGGCGAGCAGTACTTC CASSESDKTAGEQYF
TRBJ1-5 NA TRBV2 NA TGTGCCAGCAGTTGGCAGGGAGCTCGGGGTCAGCCCCAGCATTTT CASSWQGARGQPQHF
TRBJ2-1 NA TRBV7-9 TRBD2 TGTGCCACGTCGCTCGGCGGGAGTAGGAATGAGCAGTTCTTC CATSLGGSRNEQFF
TRBJ1-2 NA TRBV15 TRBD1 TGTGCCACCAGCATCGACGGTTGGACAGGGAATGGCTACACCTTC CATSIDGWTGNGYTF
TRBJ1-4 NA TRBV7-2 NA TGTGCCAGCAGCTTAGTTGCTAATGAAAAACTGTTTTTT CASSLVANEKLFF
TRBJ2-7 NA TRBV13 TRBD2 TGTGCCAGCAGCTTTGTGGGAGGGCCATACGAGCAGTACTTC CASSFVGGPYEQYF
TRBJ1-2 NA TRBV30 NA TGTGCCTGGAGTAAGGGGTTAGGGCCACTCTATGGCTACACCTTC CAWSKGLGPLYGYTF
TRBJ2-7 NA TRBV19 NA TGTGCCAGTAGTCCAAGCAGGGTAAGCTCCTACGAGCAGTACTTC CASSPSRVSSYEQYF
TRBJ2-7 NA TRBV28 NA TGTGCCAGCAGGTCTGTGGGTGACGGCAACTACGAGCAGTACTTC CASRSVGDGNYEQYF
TRBJ2-1 NA TRBV29-1 TRBD2 TGCAGCGCCCCCGGGCGGGAGTACAATGAGCAGTTCTTC CSAPGREYNEQFF
TRBJ1-1 NA TRBV2 NA TGTGCCAGCAGTGAAGCGCTTCAGGGACATCCGGCTTTCTTT CASSEALQGHPAFF
TRBJ2-1 NA TRBV18 TRBD2 TGTGCCAGCTCACCACATTCTGGTAGCGGGAGGGCCGATAGCAATGAGCAGTTCTTC CASSPHSGSGRADSNEQFF
TRBJ2-2 NA TRBV4-1 NA TGCGCCAGCAGCCAAACACGCGGGAACACCGGGGAGCTGTTTTTT CASSQTRGNTGELFF
TRBJ2-5 NA TRBV2 NA TGTGCCAGCAGTGAAGCGCTTGAGACCCAGTACTTC CASSEALETQYF
TRBJ2-5 NA TRBV27 TRBD1 TGTGCCAGCAGCCCTACCGGGACAGGGGGCCGGGAGACCCAGTACTTC CASSPTGTGGRETQYF
TRBJ2-3 NA TRBV29-1 TRBD1 TGCAGCGTTGATAACAGGGGGACAGATACGCAGTATTTT CSVDNRGTDTQYF
TRBJ1-2 NA TRBV25-1 NA TGTGCCAGCAGTCTGACGTCTTTCAACTATGGCTACACCTTC CASSLTSFNYGYTF
TRBJ2-7 NA TRBV19 TRBD1 TGTGCCAGTAGCCCCCGGACAGGGGTGGACTACGAGCAGTACTTC CASSPRTGVDYEQYF
TRBJ1-2 once TRBV25-1 TRBD1 TGTGCCAGCAGTGAACCGGGACAGGGAGCTCCTGGATATGGCTACACCTTC CASSEPGQGAPGYGYTF
TRBJ2-7 NA TRBV11-2 TRBD1 TGTGCCAGCAGCTTAAAACAGGGGGTAGCCTACGAGCAGTACTTC CASSLKQGVAYEQYF
TRBJ1-2 NA TRBV19 TRBD1 TGTGCCAGTAGTATAGCCGGGACAGGTTATGGCTACACCTTC CASSIAGTGYGYTF
TRBJ2-7 NA TRBV11-2 TRBD1 TGTGCCAGCAGAACGAGGGACAGGGCCTACGAGCAGTACTTC CASRTRDRAYEQYF
TRBJ1-5 NA TRBV19 NA TGTGCCACCAGGAGATCAGGGAGCCAGCCCCAGCATTTT CATRRSGSQPQHF
TRBJ2-5 once TRBV30 NA TGTGCCTGGAGTGCCCGATGGGACGGATACGTCCAGTACTTC CAWSARWDGYVQYF
TRBJ2-7 NA TRBV29-1 NA TGCAGCGTTGAAGATCTGTACTCCTACGAGCAGTACTTC CSVEDLYSYEQYF
TRBJ2-1 NA TRBV7-2 TRBD2 TGTGCCAGCAGCCCGACTAGCGGCCTATTAAGTAGCTCCTACAATGAGCAGTTCTTC CASSPTSGLLSSSYNEQFF
TRBJ2-3 NA TRBV5-4 TRBD2 TGTGCCAGCAGCCCGAGCGGGAGGAGCACAGATACGCAGTATTTT CASSPSGRSTDTQYF
TRBJ2-7 NA TRBV15 TRBD2 TGTGCCACCAGCAGGGAAGCGGGACTAGCGGGAGAGAGGTACGAGCAGTACTTC CATSREAGLAGERYEQYF
TRBJ2-2 NA TRBV18 NA TGTGCCAGCTCAAAACCGGGACTCGGGACCGGGGAGCTGTTTTTT CASSKPGLGTGELFF